Listed here are 21 T cell receptor beta chains from one sample, sequenced in a study of cytomegalovirus exposure and HLA in healthy donors. Amplification used 60 Vbeta primers and 13 Jbeta primers. This table comes from immunoSEQ multiplex PCR, and its TCRdb copy is limited to in-frame clones, with some not included. Of around 80,000 clones listed, over 60% were seen once; the top ten hold 4% to 4.5%. Sample: PBMCs. The source is a male donor in good health and CMV-seropositive.

This chain joins TRBV5-1 and TRBJ2-7, with D unclear. CDR1 SGHRS and CDR2 YFSETQ come from the germline V gene. The CDR3 is 16 amino acids. V lost 0 bases, J lost 7 bases, and 20 bases lay in between. CDR3 sequence reads: CASSLATAVPTWEQYF. CDR3 DNA: TGCGCCAGCAGCTTGGCCACGGCGGTTCCTACTTGGGAGCAGTACTTC.

The chain uses TRBV2 and TRBJ1-5; 7 bases fit TRBD1. CDR3 length: 14 amino acids. Looked up from germline, CDR1 is SNHLY and CDR2 is FYNNEI. The trim removed 5 bases at V and 3 bases at J, leaving 4 bases unmatched. The CDR3 nucleotides are TGTGCCAGCAGTAGGACAGGATACAATCAGCCCCAGCATTTT. Encoded protein: CASSRTGYNQPQHF.

The chain carries TRBV19 and TRBJ2-2; possible D gene TRBD1, 5 bases. In germline, CDR1 is LNHDA, CDR2 SQIVND (reference sequence). The V end lost 3 bases, the J end lost 13 bases, and 21 bases lay between the germline ends. The CDR3 has 15 amino acids. The CDR3 sequence is CASSIWQGMSRSLFF. CDR3 DNA sequence: TGTGCCAGTAGTATCTGGCAGGGCATGTCGAGGTCGCTGTTTTTT. Full variable domain (remainder filled in from reference TRBV19 and TRBJ2-2): DGGITQSPKYLFRKEGQNVTLSCEQNLNHDAMYWYRQDPGQGLRLIYYSQIVNDFQKGDIAEGYSVSREKKESFPLTVTSAQKNPTAFYLCASSIWQGMSRSLFFGEGSRLTVL.

The V and J genes are TRBV29-1 and TRBJ1-2; possible D gene TRBD1, 5 bases. The CDR3 length is 12 residues. Germline V gives CDR1 SQVTM, CDR2 ANQGSEA. V shed 2 bases and J shed 8 bases, with 12 bases lying between them. The CDR3 here is CSVERNGGGYTF. The CDR3 bases are TGCAGCGTTGAAAGGAACGGGGGGGGCTACACCTTC. The full variable domain, with the rest looked up from reference TRBV29-1 and TRBJ1-2, is SAVISQKPSRDICQRGTSLTIQCQVDSQVTMMFWYRQQPGQSLTLIATANQGSEATYESGFVIDKFPISRPNLTFSTLTVSNMSPEDSSIYLCSVERNGGGYTFGSGTRLTVV.

The rearrangement joins TRBV13 to TRBJ2-1; 8 bases match TRBD1. This CDR3 has 15 amino acids. In germline, CDR1 is PRHDT, CDR2 FYEKMQ (reference sequence). Trimming at V came to 0 bases and at J to 4 bases, leaving 2 bases not matched to a gene. The CDR3 DNA reads as TGTGCCAGCAGCTTAGGCAGGGGGCTTTACAATGAGCAGTTCTTC. This encodes CASSLGRGLYNEQFF.

CDR3 DNA sequence: TGTGCCAGCAGCTTGCTAGCGGGAGGGTACAATGAGCAGTTCTTC. Protein product: CASSLLAGGYNEQFF. The gene calls are TRBV7-9 and TRBJ2-1, with 12 bases fitting TRBD2. The length of the CDR3 is 15 residues. V was pared by 3 bases and J by 4 bases, with 1 base of the junction left unmatched. Germline CDR1 and CDR2: SEHNR and FQNEAQ (reference sequence).

This clone was detected only once. The chain is built from TRBV10-3 and TRBJ1-5; TRBD1 matches at 7 bases. Germline lookup yields CDR1 ENHRY and CDR2 SYGVKD. The CDR3 has 14 residues. Trimming at V came to 4 bases and at J to 4 bases, leaving 4 bases not matched to a gene. CDR3 DNA: TGTGCCATCAGTGCGACAGGGACTAATCAGCCCCAGCATTTT. As protein: CAISATGTNQPQHF.

The V gene is TRBV28, the J gene TRBJ2-7, with 8 bases fitting TRBD1. This CDR3 comprises 15 residues. After removal of 8 bases from V and 0 bases from J, the junction contained 9 bases not matched to a gene. The germline V gene encodes CDR1 MDHEN and CDR2 SYDVKM. CDR3 residues: CASVRVRGLSYEQYF. The CDR3 nucleotides read TGTGCCAGCGTGAGGGTCAGGGGGCTCTCCTACGAGCAGTACTTC.

In DNA form, the CDR3 reads TGTGCCAGCACCATGGGACACCTACAGGGGGATGAGCAGTTCTTC. This encodes CASTMGHLQGDEQFF. The chain couples TRBV6-1 to TRBJ2-1, with 8 bases aligning to TRBD1. The J segment lost 8 bases and the V segment lost 7 bases, leaving 13 bases of the junction unmatched. The CDR3 contains 15 residues. Germline V gene lookup returns CDR1 MNHNS and CDR2 SASEGT.

The V call is TRBV7-2, the J call TRBJ2-5, with D uncertain. CDR1 and CDR2 from the germline V gene are SGHTA and FQGNSA. V shed 8 bases and J shed 2 bases, with 6 bases lying between them. The CDR3 has 11 residues. The CDR3 protein is CASSRQETQYF. Written as DNA, the CDR3 is TGTGCCAGCTCGAGACAAGAGACCCAGTACTTC.

As to this clone: Other nucleotide sequences in the sample specify the same CDR3. V usage is TRBV7-3 and J usage is TRBJ1-1, with TRBD1 matching over 8 bases. There are 14 residues in the CDR3. CDR1 is SGHTA, CDR2 FQGTGA, per germline. V was clipped by 4 bases and J by 1 base; unmatched bases: 2. DNA for the CDR3: TGTGCCAGCAGCTCGCAGGGGGCGAACACTGAAGCTTTCTTT. It is translated as CASSSQGANTEAFF.

This clone was observed a few times. The rearrangement joins TRBV6-5 to TRBJ2-7, with a tentative D call TRBD2 (5 bases). CDR3 size: 15 residues. The germline V gene has CDR1 MNHEY and CDR2 SVGAGI. V gave up 0 bases and J gave up 4 bases, with 13 bases separating them. The CDR3 bases are TGTGCCAGCAGTTACTCGGCGGGTCCGGGGTACGAGCAGTACTTC. Translation gives CASSYSAGPGYEQYF.

The chain joins TRBV19 to TRBJ1-1; 7 positions match TRBD1. Germline CDR1 is LNHDA and CDR2 is SQIVND (reference sequence). The CDR3 runs to 15 residues. Trimming cost V 3 bases and J 0 bases; bases outside gene matches: 4. The DNA of the CDR3 is TGTGCCAGTAGTATCGGAGGACAGGTGAACACTGAAGCTTTCTTT. Protein product: CASSIGGQVNTEAFF.

The V gene is TRBV19, the J gene TRBJ1-2, with 8 bases matching TRBD1. The CDR3 runs to 13 residues. CDR1 is LNHDA, CDR2 SQIVND, per germline (reference sequence). V trimming: 5 bases; J trimming: 4 bases; junction bases outside the gene matches: 3. The CDR3 DNA reads as TGTGCCAGTAGTCCCGGGACAGGCTATGGCTACACCTTC. Protein sequence: CASSPGTGYGYTF. The complete variable domain, with remaining parts taken from reference TRBV19 and TRBJ1-2, reads DGGITQSPKYLFRKEGQNVTLSCEQNLNHDAMYWYRQDPGQGLRLIYYSQIVNDFQKGDIAEGYSVSREKKESFPLTVTSAQKNPTAFYLCASSPGTGYGYTFGSGTRLTVV.

The CDR3 nucleotides are TGTGCCTGGAGTTACAGACAGGGAAGGCCACCCCGGCAGTACTTC. Translating it yields CAWSYRQGRPPRQYF. V is TRBV30 and J is TRBJ2-7, with TRBD1 identical over 7 bases. This CDR3 spans 15 amino acids. Germline trimming cut 2 bases from V and 9 bases from J; bases unmatched to any gene: 16. CDR1 and CDR2 (germline): GTSNPN, SVGIG (reference sequence).

This clone has just a few counts. J is TRBJ2-2 and V is TRBV6-1, with 9 nucleotides matching TRBD1. The junction had 4 bases not matched to a gene; V was cut back by 3 bases and J by 2 bases. There are 16 residues in the CDR3. The V gene's germline CDR1 is MNHNS and CDR2 SASEGT. In DNA form, the CDR3 reads TGTGCCAGCAGTGAGGCGGGACAGGGTAACACCGGGGAGCTGTTTTTT. This sequence encodes CASSEAGQGNTGELFF.

This sequence joins TRBV6-5 and TRBJ1-5; 7 nucleotides match TRBD1. V trimming: 6 bases; J trimming: 5 bases; junction bases outside the gene matches: 10. CDR1 and CDR2 from the germline V gene are MNHEY and SVGAGI. This CDR3 is built from 15 residues. In nucleotides, the CDR3 is TGTGCCAGCAGGCTTAGTAGGGACAGCTATCAGCCCCAGCATTTT. Its protein is CASRLSRDSYQPQHF.

This chain links TRBV9 with TRBJ2-3; 9 nucleotides line up with TRBD2. The CDR3 runs to 18 residues. The germline V gene encodes CDR1 SGDLS and CDR2 YYNGEE. V lost 0 bases to trimming and J lost 0 bases; unmatched junction nucleotides: 8. This chain's CDR3 is CASSVGGWRGGSTDTQYF. CDR3 coding DNA: TGTGCCAGCAGCGTAGGGGGTTGGCGGGGGGGCAGCACAGATACGCAGTATTTT. The whole variable domain, remainder taken from reference TRBV9 and TRBJ2-3, is DSGVTQTPKHLITATGQRVTLRCSPRSGDLSVYWYQQSLDQGLQFLIQYYNGEERAKGNILERFSAQQFPDLHSELNLSSLELGDSALYFCASSVGGWRGGSTDTQYFGPGTRLTVL.

The gene calls are TRBV7-9 and TRBJ1-4; no firm D call. V was pared by 2 bases and J by 8 bases, with 9 bases between. The CDR3 is 13 residues long. From germline, CDR1 is SEHNR and CDR2 FQNEAQ (reference sequence). DNA for the CDR3: TGTGCCAGCAGCTTACCCGGTAACGAAAAACTGTTTTTT. The encoded protein is CASSLPGNEKLFF.

V and J are TRBV5-1 and TRBJ2-1; TRBD2 agrees at 11 bases. The CDR3 is 14 residues long. V was pared by 7 bases and J by 7 bases, with 7 bases of the junction left unmatched. Germline CDR1 SGHRS, CDR2 YFSETQ. In DNA form, the CDR3 reads TGCGCCAGCTTTAGCGGGGGGGCAGGGAATGAGCAGTTCTTC. It translates to CASFSGGAGNEQFF.

The CDR3 sequence is CAISPVRGIQETQYF. DNA for the CDR3: TGTGCCATCAGCCCAGTCAGGGGGATCCAAGAGACCCAGTACTTC. This chain uses TRBV10-3 with TRBJ2-5, with 7 bases that match TRBD1. Looked up from germline, CDR1 is ENHRY and CDR2 is SYGVKD. The CDR3 loop spans 15 amino acids. With 6 bases clipped from V and 1 base from J, the junction kept 8 bases outside the gene matches.